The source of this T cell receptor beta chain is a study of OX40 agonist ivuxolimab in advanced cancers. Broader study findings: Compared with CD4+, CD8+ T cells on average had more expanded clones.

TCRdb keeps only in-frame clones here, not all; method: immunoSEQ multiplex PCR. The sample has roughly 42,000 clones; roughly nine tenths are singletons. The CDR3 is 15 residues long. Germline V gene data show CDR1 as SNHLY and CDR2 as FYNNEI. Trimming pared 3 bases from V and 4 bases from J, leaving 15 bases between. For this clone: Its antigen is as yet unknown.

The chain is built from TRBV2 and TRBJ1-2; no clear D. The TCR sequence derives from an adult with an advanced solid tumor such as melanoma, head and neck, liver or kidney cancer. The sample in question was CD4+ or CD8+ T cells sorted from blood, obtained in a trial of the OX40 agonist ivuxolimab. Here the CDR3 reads CASSDRYKASYGYTF. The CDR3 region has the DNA TGTGCCAGCAGTGATCGGTATAAAGCCTCCTATGGCTACACCTTC.